A single sample gave rise to the 27 T cell receptor beta chains below, sequenced in a study of CD8 T cells in Susac syndrome. Roughly 0.5 to 1 ug RNA was reverse transcribed with random hexamers. TCRdb reprocessed the immunoSEQ multiplex PCR reads via MiXCR and lists one record per CDR3 protein. Here the sample spans about 150,000 distinct CDR3 sequences, 95% to 96% being singletons. Sequencing was carried out using CD8+ T cells from PBMCs. These receptors originate from a human donor with multiple sclerosis.

In its sample, this clonotype was seen a few times. The genes are TRBV19 and TRBJ2-3, with D unclear. Trimming removed 1 base at V and 3 bases at J, with 5 bases between. This CDR3 is 13 amino acids long. Germline V gene sequence: CDR1 LNHDA, CDR2 SQIVND (reference sequence). As DNA, the CDR3 is TGTGCCAGTAGTATAGCGGTGACAGATACGCAGTATTTT. Protein sequence: CASSIAVTDTQYF. Combining the CDR3 with reference TRBV19 and TRBJ2-3 gives the whole variable domain DGGITQSPKYLFRKEGQNVTLSCEQNLNHDAMYWYRQDPGQGLRLIYYSQIVNDFQKGDIAEGYSVSREKKESFPLTVTSAQKNPTAFYLCASSIAVTDTQYFGPGTRLTVL.

V is TRBV18 and J is TRBJ1-5; D call uncertain. Trimming stripped 0 bases from V and 4 bases from J, with 7 bases between. The CDR3 has 14 amino acids. Germline CDR1 and CDR2: KGHSH and LQKENI. The CDR3 reads CASSPPTANQPQHF. Here the CDR3 DNA reads TGTGCCAGCTCACCACCAACAGCGAATCAGCCCCAGCATTTT.

The genes are TRBV27 and TRBJ1-5; 7 bases fit TRBD1. After removal of 6 bases from V and 3 bases from J, the junction contained 5 bases not matched to a gene. The CDR3 spans 14 residues. CDR1 and CDR2 from the germline V gene are MNHEY and SMNVEV (reference sequence). The CDR3 DNA sequence: TGTGCCAGCAGAACCGGACAGGTCAATCAGCCCCAGCATTTT. Amino acids: CASRTGQVNQPQHF.

A single count supports this clonotype. V usage is TRBV12-3 or TRBV12-4 and J usage is TRBJ2-7, with a weak D call TRBD2 (6 bases). Trimming stripped 0 bases from V and 5 bases from J, with 8 bases between. The CDR3 is 13 amino acids. This CDR3 reads CASSLALANEQYF. The CDR3 nucleotides are TGTGCCAGCAGTTTAGCGCTAGCGAACGAGCAGTACTTC.

This chain links TRBV11-2 with TRBJ2-2, with D perhaps TRBD2 (5 bases). In germline, CDR1 is SGHAT, CDR2 FQNNGV. V lost 3 bases and J lost 5, with 22 bases in between. The CDR3 loop spans 18 amino acids. In nucleotides, the CDR3 is TGTGCCAGCAGCTTGGTCGGGCGAGCCTCCCGGAGGACCGGGGAGCTGTTTTTT. Protein: CASSLVGRASRRTGELFF.

The chain combines TRBV15 with TRBJ1-4; D is possibly TRBD1 (6 bases). V lost 4 bases and J lost 1, with 13 bases in between. Germline CDR1 and CDR2: LNHNV and YYDKDF (reference sequence). The CDR3 extends over 16 amino acids. The DNA for the CDR3 is TGTGCCACCAGCAATCTACAGGGAGGAACTAATGAAAAACTGTTTTTT. Its translation: CATSNLQGGTNEKLFF.

The chain links TRBV30 to TRBJ2-7; 7 bases match TRBD1. This CDR3 has 13 residues. Looked up from germline, CDR1 is GTSNPN and CDR2 is SVGIG (reference sequence). V shed 5 bases, J shed 4 bases, and the junction held 8 bases outside the gene matches. Written as DNA, the CDR3 is TGTGCCTGGGCTAAGGGGACAGCGTACGAGCAGTACGTC. Translating it yields CAWAKGTAYEQYV.

The genes are TRBV29-1 and TRBJ1-2; TRBD1 matches 9 bases. With V trimmed by 6 bases and J by 7 bases, 12 bases remained unmatched. The CDR3 covers 14 residues. Germline V gene lookup returns CDR1 SQVTM and CDR2 ANQGSEA. Written as DNA, the CDR3 is TGCAGCGTCCACCAACAGGGGGCATTGGGTGGCTACACCTTC. Translating gives CSVHQQGALGGYTF.

This sequence joins TRBV5-6 and TRBJ2-5; 9 nucleotides agree with TRBD1. Losses at the gene ends were 6 bases for V and 5 bases for J; bases not matched to a gene: 11. The CDR3 runs 15 residues. Germline loops: CDR1 SGHDT, CDR2 YYEEEE. The CDR3 loop reads CASKSNRGRGETQYF. CDR3 DNA: TGTGCCAGCAAGTCGAACAGGGGGCGCGGGGAGACCCAGTACTTC.

The chain carries TRBV7-9 and TRBJ2-5; TRBD2 aligns across 7 bases. V lost 4 bases, J lost 4 bases, and 3 bases stayed unmatched. The CDR3 is 13 residues long. From germline, CDR1 is SEHNR and CDR2 FQNEAQ (reference sequence). Here the CDR3 reads CASSSTSVETQYF. The CDR3 DNA follows: TGTGCCAGCAGCTCAACTAGCGTAGAGACCCAGTACTTC.

A single count supports this clonotype. The CDR3 reads CSVTTGVEYGAFF. DNA for the CDR3: TGCAGCGTTACCACTGGTGTCGAATATGGAGCTTTCTTT. The gene calls are TRBV29-1 and TRBJ1-1; D unclear. CDR3 size: 13 residues. The V gene's germline CDR1 is SQVTM and CDR2 ANQGSEA. The V end was cut by 5 bases, the J end by 10 bases, with 20 bases between.

The V gene is TRBV6-2 or TRBV6-3, the J gene TRBJ2-3; 10 positions agree with TRBD2. Germline V gene data show CDR1 as MNHEY and CDR2 as SVGEGT. CDR3 length equals 16 residues. The junction had 5 bases not matched to a gene; V was cut back by 5 bases and J by 0 bases. The CDR3, as DNA: TGTGCCAGCAGTCTGGGAGCGGGGGGGAGCACAGATACGCAGTATTTT. Its translation is CASSLGAGGSTDTQYF.

The genes are TRBV10-3 and TRBJ2-3; D is unclear. The CDR3 is made up of 12 amino acids. V gave up 6 bases and J gave up 5 bases, with 9 bases separating them. Germline loops: CDR1 ENHRY, CDR2 SYGVKD. In nucleotides, the CDR3 is TGTGCCATCAGCTCCCCCGTAGATACGCAGTATTTT. Its protein is CAISSPVDTQYF.

This chain connects TRBV29-1 to TRBJ2-7; D possibly uses TRBD1 or TRBD2 (5 bases each). The CDR3 has 15 residues. Germline V CDR1 and CDR2: SQVTM, ANQGSEA. The V gene lost 3 bases and the J gene lost 2 bases, with 17 bases spanning the gap. For the CDR3, the DNA is TGCAGCGTTGAGTCGGGGACGACGAGTACCTACGAGCAGTACTTC. This gives the protein CSVESGTTSTYEQYF.

The chain is built from TRBV15 and TRBJ2-1; D unresolved. V dropped 0 bases and J dropped 9 bases, with 12 bases sitting between them. The CDR3 sequence is 14 residues long. Germline values: CDR1 LNHNV, CDR2 YYDKDF (reference sequence). The CDR3 is CATSRDNGPGEQFF. As DNA, the CDR3 is TGTGCCACCAGCAGAGATAACGGACCGGGTGAGCAGTTCTTC.

The rearrangement joins TRBV20-1 to TRBJ1-2; D remains ambiguous. Trimming took off 0 bases at V and 9 bases at J, with 20 bases between the two ends. Germline V gene lookup returns CDR1 DFQATT and CDR2 SNEGSKA (reference sequence). The CDR3 has 15 amino acids. CDR3 in DNA: TGCAGTGCTAGAGATCCTACGGGTTATTATGGTAGCTACACCTTC. Translation: CSARDPTGYYGSYTF.

This clonotype has only one observation. Its ends do not fully match the called genes, so a read error is possible. The rearrangement links TRBV11-2 to TRBJ2-1; the match to TRBD1 covers 9 bases. Germline V gives CDR1 SGHAT, CDR2 FQNNGV. The CDR3 is 14 residues long. DNA of the CDR3: TGTGCCAGCAGCCCCGGACAGGGGCCTCCTGACATGCGCTTC. Amino acid sequence: CASSPGQGPPDMRF.

This sequence joins TRBV12-3 or TRBV12-4 and TRBJ1-5; D gene unclear. V was trimmed by 1 base and J by 3 bases, leaving 7 bases between them. The length of the CDR3 is 14 residues. As DNA, the CDR3 is TGTGCCAGCAGTTTAGGACTGAACAATCAGCCCCAGCATTTT. Protein product: CASSLGLNNQPQHF.

The V call is TRBV20-1, the J call TRBJ2-1; 7 bases align to TRBD1. The CDR3 runs to 14 residues. Trimming at V came to 7 bases and at J to 6 bases, leaving 12 bases not matched to a gene. CDR1 and CDR2 from the germline V gene are DFQATT and SNEGSKA (reference sequence). CDR3 nucleotide sequence: TGCAGTGGCATGACCGGGACAGAACTCAATGAGCAGTTCTTC. Amino acids: CSGMTGTELNEQFF.

The chain has TRBV2 and TRBJ2-7; the D is unclear. CDR3 length: 14 residues. V dropped 0 bases and J dropped 0 bases, with 6 bases sitting between them. Germline values: CDR1 SNHLY, CDR2 FYNNEI. The CDR3 region has the DNA TGTGCCAGCAGTGAAGCGGCGAGCTCCTACGAGCAGTACGTC. Protein: CASSEAASSYEQYV.

This sequence joins TRBV12-5 and TRBJ2-3; unclear D gene. The CDR3 consists of 11 residues. The germline V gene has CDR1 LGHNT and CDR2 FRNRAP. Trimming stripped 4 bases from V and 8 bases from J, with 7 bases between. The CDR3 coding sequence is TGTGCTAGTGGTTCCCCGGGTACGCAGTATTTT. Protein product: CASGSPGTQYF.

The chain links TRBV3-1 to TRBJ1-2, with 10 bases matching TRBD1. The CDR3 totals 18 residues. Germline CDR1 is LGHDT and CDR2 is YNNKEL (reference sequence). With 2 bases clipped from V and 0 bases from J, the junction kept 9 bases outside the gene matches. CDR3 loop: CASSQTIGQGEPNYGYTF. Here the CDR3 DNA reads TGTGCCAGCAGCCAAACGATCGGACAGGGGGAACCTAACTATGGCTACACCTTC.

The CDR3 region is CANTGGYTF. The CDR3 DNA sequence: TGTGCCAACACGGGTGGCTACACCTTC. V and J are TRBV6-5 and TRBJ1-2; D unclear. V gave up 10 bases and J gave up 7 bases, with 7 bases separating them. CDR1 and CDR2 from the germline V gene are MNHEY and SVGAGI. CDR3 length: 9 amino acids.

The chain combines TRBV21-1 with TRBJ2-7; TRBD1 is the table's D call and was not checked against the DNA. TRBV21-1 is a pseudogene locus. This CDR3 has 14 residues. DNA of the CDR3: TGTGCCAGCAGCAAAGATCCAGGGACCTACGAGCAGTACGTC. The encoded protein is CASSKDPGTYEQYV.

The chain employs TRBV30 and TRBJ2-3, with 7 bases lining up with TRBD2. Germline CDR1 is GTSNPN and CDR2 is SVGIG (reference sequence). V lost 5 bases and J lost 0; bases outside the gene matches: 8. The CDR3 spans 15 residues. The chain's CDR3 is CAWASGTISTDTQYF. CDR3 DNA: TGTGCCTGGGCTTCCGGGACTATTAGCACAGATACGCAGTATTTT. Drawing the rest from reference TRBV30 and TRBJ2-3, the complete variable domain is SQTIHQWPATLVQPVGSPLSLECTVEGTSNPNLYWYRQAAGRGLQLLFYSVGIGQISSEVPQNLSASRPQDRQFILSSKKLLLSDSGFYLCAWASGTISTDTQYFGPGTRLTVL.

The V call is TRBV23-1, the J call TRBJ2-7; D gene uncertain. TRBV23-1 is an open reading frame whose function is uncertain. V was trimmed by 1 base and J by 4 bases, leaving 17 bases between them. This CDR3 contains 16 residues. DNA of the CDR3: TGCGCCAGCAGTCAATGGAACAGAAGCCGCCATTACGAGCAGTACGTC. Residues: CASSQWNRSRHYEQYV.

The chain couples TRBV2 to TRBJ1-4, with a tentative D call TRBD1 (5 bases). Germline V gene data show CDR1 as SNHLY and CDR2 as FYNNEI. V dropped 4 bases and J dropped 7 bases, with 19 bases sitting between them. The CDR3 consists of 16 residues. CDR3 residues: CASSAPGEGAGEKLFF. As DNA, the CDR3 is TGTGCCAGCAGTGCCCCGGGTGAAGGGGCAGGTGAAAAACTGTTTTTT.